The source of this T cell receptor (beta chain) is a study of OX40 agonist ivuxolimab in advanced cancers. Concerning the study at large: Ivuxolimab, which targeted the costimulatory receptor OX40 (CD134), was an agonistic, fully human IgG2 monoclonal antibody. The paper describes the monotherapy dose-escalation part (N of about 55 patients) of the phase I trial of ivuxolimab. Intravenous ivuxolimab was administered to patients every 2 weeks at six dose levels: 0.01, 0.1, 0.3, 1.5, 3 and 10 mg/kg. Three dose-escalation patients achieved partial responses, one with hepatocellular carcinoma and two with cutaneous melanoma. Peripheral TCRbeta sequencing aimed to test whether ivuxolimab altered TCR sequence diversity and caused clonal T-cell expansion. A male proportion of nearly 85% and a mean age of around 60 years, ranging from 23 to 79, were recorded for the dose-escalation cohort. Of the 50 to 55 dose-escalation patients, hepatocellular carcinoma was present in around 20, melanoma in approximately 15, renal cell carcinoma in 9 and head and neck cancer in 9. Patients were allowed to have had prior anti-PD-1, anti-PD-L1 or anti-CTLA-4 therapy, and approximately 40% of the dose-escalation patients had been treated with checkpoint inhibitors. What the work shows at the level of the full study, not this receptor alone: Low levels of normalized T-cell clonal expansion were also seen in some patients who did not respond. After ivuxolimab, expanded clones were on average more numerous among CD8+ T cells than among CD4+ T cells. In partial responders in the 0.1-3.0 mg/kg groups, normalized peripheral clonal expansion was found to be among the lowest, especially among CD8+ T cells. Which antigens the clonally expanded peripheral T cells were specific for was not determined. At doses of 0.1 to 3.0 mg/kg, clonal expansion of both CD4+ and CD8+ blood T cells was observed from baseline to week 6.

As regards this clone: This receptor's antigen is unknown. Nothing much larger sits one base from this clone, and base qualities are not available.

Patients with a history of autoimmune disease or receiving systemic immunosuppression were excluded from the trial. Peripheral blood for TCR sequencing was drawn from every dose cohort at baseline, at cycle 4 day 1 and at cycle 7 day 1. The samples were taken from a phase I, first-in-human, multicenter, open-label dose-escalation trial of ivuxolimab. Adults with locally advanced or metastatic melanoma, renal cell, hepatocellular, or head and neck squamous cell carcinoma were enrolled in the trial. Before TCR sequencing, CD4+ and CD8+ T cells were separately sorted from peripheral blood. For sequencing of the TCRbeta CDR3 region, genomic DNA was extracted from the sorted cells. The immunoSEQ Assay was used to sequence the TCRbeta CDR3 regions. Entries here come from immuneACCESS through TCRdb and include only in-frame sequences with V and J called. Some clones fail to appear in such tables; in the studies checked, an unresolved V gene covers under half of the shortfall, and the cause of the remainder is unknown. This sample lists over 95,000 clones; approximately 80% were detected once. Clones ranked in the top ten supply more than 1.1% of the sample.

A distance of 6 bases separates the germline ends of V and J, which lose 0 bases and 2 bases respectively. CDR1 and CDR2 are drawn from the germline V gene: SGHRS, YFSETQ. Inclusive of the bounding cysteine and phenylalanine, the CDR3 is 14 residues long. The DNA shown is the 42-base CDR3, in frame from base 1. The V and J genes are TRBV5-1 and TRBJ1-5, with no D gene named confidently. The sequences come from CD4+ or CD8+ T cells sorted from blood, collected in a trial of the OX40 agonist ivuxolimab. The sequence was collected from an adult with an advanced solid tumor such as melanoma, head and neck, liver or kidney cancer. The DNA sequence follows: TGCGCCAGCAGCTTGGTTGGGGGCAATCAGCCCCAGCATTTT. The translation is CASSLVGGNQPQHF.